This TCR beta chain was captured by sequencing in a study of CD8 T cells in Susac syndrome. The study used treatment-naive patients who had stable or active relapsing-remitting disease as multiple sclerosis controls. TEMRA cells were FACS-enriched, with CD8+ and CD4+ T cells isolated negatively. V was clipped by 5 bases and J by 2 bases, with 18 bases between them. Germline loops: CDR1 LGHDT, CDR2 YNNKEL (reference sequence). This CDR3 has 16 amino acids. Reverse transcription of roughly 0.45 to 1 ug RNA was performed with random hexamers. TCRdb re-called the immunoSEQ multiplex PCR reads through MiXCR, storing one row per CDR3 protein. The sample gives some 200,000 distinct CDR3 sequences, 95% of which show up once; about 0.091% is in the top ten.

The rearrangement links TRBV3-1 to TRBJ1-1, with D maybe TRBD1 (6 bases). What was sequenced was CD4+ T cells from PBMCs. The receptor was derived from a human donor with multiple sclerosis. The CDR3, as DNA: TGTGCCAGCAGCTCGGGGGATAGGGGGTTAAACACTGAAGCTTTCTTT. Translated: CASSSGDRGLNTEAFF.